The 24 T cell receptor beta chains below come from one sample, sequenced in a study of OX40 agonist ivuxolimab in advanced cancers. Measured with immunoSEQ multiplex PCR; TCRdb has only the in-frame clones, and not every one. The table records about 54,000 clones, almost 85% of them present only once. The sample in question was CD4+ or CD8+ T cells sorted from blood, obtained in a trial of the OX40 agonist ivuxolimab. The receptors shown here come from an adult with an advanced solid tumor such as melanoma, head and neck, liver or kidney cancer.

This chain connects TRBV5-4 to TRBJ1-1, with D perhaps matching TRBD1 (5 bases). The CDR3 totals 14 residues. Germline V gene lookup returns CDR1 SGHNT and CDR2 YYREEE (reference sequence). The ends were cut back, 6 bases at V and 4 bases at J, with 16 bases in the middle. The CDR3 loop is CASTPSSQGTEAFF. CDR3 DNA sequence: TGTGCCAGCACCCCTAGTTCCCAGGGCACTGAAGCTTTCTTT.

This clone was detected once. One end of the junction is discordant with germline, which a read error may explain. Other DNA sequences in this specimen translate into the identical CDR3. The gene calls are TRBV19 and TRBJ2-2; a possible D gene is TRBD2 (6 bases). The CDR3 consists of 16 residues. Per the germline V gene, CDR1 is LNHDA and CDR2 is SQIVND (reference sequence). CDR3 in amino acids: CASSIRRGKTTGELFF. The CDR3 DNA reads TGTGCCAGCAGTATTAGACGGGGGAAGACGACCGGGGAGCTGTTTTTT. Complete variable domain (other parts from reference TRBV19 and TRBJ2-2): DGGITQSPKYLFRKEGQNVTLSCEQNLNHDAMYWYRQDPGQGLRLIYYSQIVNDFQKGDIAEGYSVSREKKESFPLTVTSAQKNPTAFYLCASSIRRGKTTGELFFGEGSRLTVL.

The chain is built from TRBV7-9 and TRBJ2-1; D uncertain. CDR3 length: 14 residues. The ends were cut back, 2 bases at V and 4 bases at J, with 9 bases in the middle. Germline assignment: CDR1 SEHNR and CDR2 FQNEAQ (reference sequence). Here the CDR3 reads CASSLSTEYNEQFF. The CDR3 DNA sequence: TGTGCCAGCAGCTTATCTACGGAATACAATGAGCAGTTCTTC.

V and J are TRBV19 and TRBJ2-5; 12 bases are a match to TRBD1. Trimming removed 6 bases from V and 2 bases from J; junction bases left unmatched: 4. CDR3 length equals 15 residues. CDR1 LNHDA and CDR2 SQIVND come from the germline V gene (reference sequence). CDR3 sequence reads: CASSGGQGAQETQYF. CDR3 sequence (DNA): TGTGCCAGTAGCGGGGGACAGGGGGCTCAAGAGACCCAGTACTTC.

This chain links TRBV5-6 with TRBJ2-5; D not resolved. V lost 4 bases and J 7 bases, leaving 17 bases between the germline ends. Germline-derived CDR1 and CDR2 are SGHDT and YYEEEE. The CDR3 totals 14 residues. The CDR3 nucleotides read TGTGCCAGCAGCGGAACTCAGGCCTTAGGGACCCAGTACTTC. As protein: CASSGTQALGTQYF.

V is TRBV9 and J is TRBJ2-5; 9 nucleotides line up with TRBD1. V shed 4 bases, J shed 1 base, and the junction held 2 bases outside the gene matches. The CDR3 totals 14 residues. In germline, CDR1 is SGDLS, CDR2 YYNGEE. This chain's CDR3 is CASSPGQGQETQYF. Here the CDR3 DNA reads TGTGCCAGCAGCCCGGGACAGGGCCAAGAGACCCAGTACTTC. The variable domain in full, with the rest retrieved from reference TRBV9 and TRBJ2-5, is DSGVTQTPKHLITATGQRVTLRCSPRSGDLSVYWYQQSLDQGLQFLIQYYNGEERAKGNILERFSAQQFPDLHSELNLSSLELGDSALYFCASSPGQGQETQYFGPGTRLLVL.

The CDR3 spells CASSLGVSGAGVSDTEAFF. The CDR3 nucleotides read TGTGCCAGCAGCTTAGGAGTTTCAGGGGCCGGGGTATCGGACACTGAAGCTTTCTTT. The V gene is TRBV7-6, the J gene TRBJ1-1, with D possibly matching TRBD1 (6 bases). V shed 1 base and J shed 3 bases, with 24 bases lying between them. The germline gives CDR1 SGHVS, CDR2 FNYEAQ. The CDR3 is made up of 19 amino acids.

The chain is built from TRBV28 and TRBJ1-2; no clear D gene. V was clipped by 4 bases and J by 2 bases, with 17 bases between them. Germline V CDR1 and CDR2: MDHEN, SYDVKM. The CDR3 loop spans 16 amino acids. In DNA, the CDR3 is TGTGCCAGCAGTTCATCTAACGGGCTGACGAACTATGGCTACACCTTC. Translating gives CASSSSNGLTNYGYTF.

The chain employs TRBV5-1 and TRBJ2-5; 7 nucleotides agree with TRBD1. The junction had 10 bases not matched to a gene; V was cut back by 4 bases and J by 1 base. Germline values: CDR1 SGHRS, CDR2 YFSETQ. CDR3 length: 16 amino acids. CDR3: CASSLRGEGAQETQYF. The CDR3 DNA reads TGCGCCAGCAGCCTCCGGGGTGAGGGGGCCCAAGAGACCCAGTACTTC.

This chain uses TRBV9 with TRBJ2-7; perhaps TRBD2 as D (6 bases). The CDR3 length is 14 residues. V lost 4 bases, J lost 3 bases, and 14 bases lay in between. The germline V gene encodes CDR1 SGDLS and CDR2 YYNGEE. This CDR3 reads CASSPRLVDYEQYF. CDR3 in DNA: TGTGCCAGCAGCCCGAGACTAGTAGACTACGAGCAGTACTTC. Complete variable domain (other parts from reference TRBV9 and TRBJ2-7): DSGVTQTPKHLITATGQRVTLRCSPRSGDLSVYWYQQSLDQGLQFLIQYYNGEERAKGNILERFSAQQFPDLHSELNLSSLELGDSALYFCASSPRLVDYEQYFGPGTRLTVT.

Only a few counts were recorded for this clone. CDR3 DNA: TGCGCCAGCAGCCTAGACAGGGGAATCTTGCAGCCCCAGCATTTT. It yields the protein CASSLDRGILQPQHF. This chain links TRBV5-1 with TRBJ1-5; 8 nucleotides match TRBD1. Germline V gene data show CDR1 as SGHRS and CDR2 as YFSETQ. The CDR3 consists of 15 residues. V was pared by 4 bases and J by 7 bases, with 10 bases of the junction left unmatched.

This chain uses TRBV27 with TRBJ2-7, with 8 bases aligning to TRBD1. The germline CDR1 and CDR2 sequences are MNHEY and SMNVEV (reference sequence). The CDR3 covers 15 residues. Trimming at V came to 5 bases and at J to 0 bases, leaving 6 bases not matched to a gene. In nucleotides, the CDR3 is TGTGCCAGCAGTGCAAGGACAGGGAGCTCCTACGAGCAGTACTTC. Its protein product is CASSARTGSSYEQYF.

The genes are TRBV2 and TRBJ1-4; D is perhaps TRBD1 (5 bases). Trimming shortened V by 1 base and J by 5 bases, and 11 bases separated the two germline ends. The CDR3 loop spans 15 amino acids. Germline V gives CDR1 SNHLY, CDR2 FYNNEI. The chain's CDR3 is CASSEVSGGNEKLFF. The DNA for the CDR3 is TGTGCCAGCAGTGAAGTGTCGGGGGGAAATGAAAAACTGTTTTTT.

The chain recombines TRBV5-1 with TRBJ2-1; no firm D call. Trimming removed 2 bases from V and 0 bases from J, with 15 bases in between. The CDR3 consists of 17 residues. CDR1 and CDR2 (germline): SGHRS, YFSETQ. The CDR3 sequence: CASSLRPPDSSYNEQFF. Here the CDR3 DNA reads TGCGCCAGCAGCTTAAGGCCACCTGATAGCTCCTACAATGAGCAGTTCTTC.

The rearrangement links TRBV4-3 to TRBJ1-4, with unresolved D. CDR1 is LGHNA, CDR2 YSLEER, per germline. V gave up 4 bases and J gave up 0 bases, with 9 bases separating them. The CDR3 sequence is 15 residues long. CDR3 region: CASSPTVATNEKLFF. The DNA for the CDR3 is TGCGCCAGCAGCCCTACAGTTGCAACTAATGAAAAACTGTTTTTT.

This chain uses TRBV7-2 with TRBJ2-2; unclear D gene. This CDR3 region has 11 residues. Trimming removed 7 bases from V and 5 bases from J, with 5 bases in between. Germline V gene data show CDR1 as SGHTA and CDR2 as FQGNSA. The CDR3 nucleotides read TGTGCCAGCACCCAAACCGGGGAGCTGTTTTTT. Translating gives CASTQTGELFF.

This clone was found once. The chain links TRBV11-1 to TRBJ2-5, with D tentatively TRBD2 (6 bases). CDR3 length equals 16 residues. Germline assignment: CDR1 SGHAT and CDR2 FQDESV (reference sequence). V was trimmed by 4 bases and J by 0 bases, leaving 15 bases between them. The CDR3 DNA follows: TGTGCCAGCAGCTCCCGACGGGGGATTTACCAAGAGACCCAGTACTTC. Translated, it gives CASSSRRGIYQETQYF. Drawing the rest from reference TRBV11-1 and TRBJ2-5, the complete variable domain is EAEVAQSPRYKITEKSQAVAFWCDPISGHATLYWYRQILGQGPELLVQFQDESVVDDSQLPKDRFSAERLKGVDSTLKIQPAELGDSAMYLCASSSRRGIYQETQYFGPGTRLLVL.

The chain is built from TRBV28 and TRBJ1-6; 9 bases agree with TRBD1. This CDR3 comprises 18 residues. The germline CDR1 and CDR2 sequences are MDHEN and SYDVKM. Unmatched junction bases numbered 16, after V lost 6 bases and J lost 7 bases. In DNA form, the CDR3 reads TGTGCCAGCAGCGGCGACGGGACAGGGCATGGTAGGAATTCACCCCTCCACTTT. Amino acid sequence: CASSGDGTGHGRNSPLHF.

CDR3 DNA sequence: TGTGCCAGCAGTTTAAGCGAGGGGGACAGGGTCAATGAGCAGTTCTTC. This encodes CASSLSEGDRVNEQFF. V usage is TRBV28 and J usage is TRBJ2-1, with 9 bases fitting TRBD1. V trimming: 2 bases; J trimming: 6 bases; junction bases outside the gene matches: 8. The CDR3 totals 16 residues. In germline, CDR1 is MDHEN, CDR2 SYDVKM.

This chain uses TRBV5-6 with TRBJ2-3; no clear D. Trimming stripped 4 bases from V and 0 bases from J, with 6 bases between. Per germline, CDR1 SGHDT and CDR2 YYEEEE. The CDR3 sequence is 13 residues long. The CDR3 coding sequence is TGTGCCAGCAGCCCGTTTAGCACAGATACGCAGTATTTT. Residues: CASSPFSTDTQYF.

This sequence joins TRBV2 and TRBJ1-6, with TRBD1 as a possible D gene (5 bases). The ends were cut back, 0 bases at V and 7 bases at J, with 16 bases in the middle. CDR1 SNHLY and CDR2 FYNNEI come from the germline V gene. CDR3 length equals 17 residues. CDR3 DNA sequence: TGTGCCAGCAGTGAAGCGGATTTGGGACGCTGGAATTCACCCCTCCACTTT. Translation: CASSEADLGRWNSPLHF.

The chain carries TRBV5-1 and TRBJ1-4; D is uncertain. V gave up 5 bases and J gave up 0 bases, with 8 bases separating them. Germline V gene data show CDR1 as SGHRS and CDR2 as YFSETQ. This CDR3 is 14 amino acids long. The CDR3 DNA follows: TGCGCCAGCAGGCCCGGGGCAACTAATGAAAAACTGTTTTTT. It codes for CASRPGATNEKLFF.

This clone was counted only a few times. This chain links TRBV5-1 with TRBJ2-1; 13 bases line up with TRBD2. The germline gives CDR1 SGHRS, CDR2 YFSETQ. This CDR3 contains 15 residues. J lost 7 bases, V lost 2 bases, and 3 bases had no gene match. CDR3 DNA sequence: TGCGCCAGCAGCTTCACTAGCGGGAGGGCAAATGAGCAGTTCTTC. Protein product: CASSFTSGRANEQFF.

V is TRBV6-6 and J is TRBJ2-7; D unclear. Germline V lookup: CDR1 MNHNY, CDR2 SVGAGI (reference sequence). V shed 2 bases and J shed 0 bases, with 5 bases lying between them. The CDR3 totals 13 residues. CDR3 sequence reads: CASSYTLSYEQYF. Written as DNA, the CDR3 is TGTGCCAGCAGTTACACCCTCTCCTACGAGCAGTACTTC.